This TCR beta chain derives from a study of cytomegalovirus exposure and HLA in healthy donors. The donors gave bone marrow, and they were healthy. Researchers ran the PCR with 60 Vbeta and 13 Jbeta primers. Sequenced by immunoSEQ multiplex PCR; TCRdb stores in-frame clones only, minus some. The sample holds under 200,000 clones, around 82% seen once. The TCR originated in a boy between 2 and 10 years old in good health and CMV-seronegative. The material sequenced was PBMCs.

DNA for the CDR3: TGTGCCAGCAGCTCCTCTGCAGATACGCAGTATTTT. It specifies CASSSSADTQYF. The gene calls are TRBV5-4 and TRBJ2-3, with no clear D. The CDR3 consists of 12 residues. Germline values: CDR1 SGHNT, CDR2 YYREEE (reference sequence). V lost 3 bases and J 4 bases, leaving 6 bases between the germline ends.